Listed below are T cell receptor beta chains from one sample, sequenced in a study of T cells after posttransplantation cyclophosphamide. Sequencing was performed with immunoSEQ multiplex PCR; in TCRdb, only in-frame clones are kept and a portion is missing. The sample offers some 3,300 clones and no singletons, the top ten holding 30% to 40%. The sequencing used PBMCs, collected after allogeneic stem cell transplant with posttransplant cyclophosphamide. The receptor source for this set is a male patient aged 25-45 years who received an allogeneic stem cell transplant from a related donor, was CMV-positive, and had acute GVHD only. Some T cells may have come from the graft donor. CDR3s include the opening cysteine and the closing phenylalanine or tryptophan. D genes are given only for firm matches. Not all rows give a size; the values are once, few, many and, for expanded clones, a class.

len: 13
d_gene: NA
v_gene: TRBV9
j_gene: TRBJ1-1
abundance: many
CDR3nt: TGTGCCAGCAGCGTTCTACAGGGCACTGAAGCTTTCTTT
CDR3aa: CASSVLQGTEAFF

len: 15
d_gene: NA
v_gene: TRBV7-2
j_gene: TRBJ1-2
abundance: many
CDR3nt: TGTGCCAGCAGCTTAGCTCAGGGGAATTACTATGGCTACACCTTC
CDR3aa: CASSLAQGNYYGYTF

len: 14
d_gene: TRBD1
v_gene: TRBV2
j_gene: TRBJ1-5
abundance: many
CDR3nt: TGTGCCAGCGGACCGACAGGGTCCAATCAGCCCCAGCATTTT
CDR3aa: CASGPTGSNQPQHF

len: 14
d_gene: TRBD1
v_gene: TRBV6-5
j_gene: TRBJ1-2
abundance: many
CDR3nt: TGTGCCAGCAGTCGCCTTGGACAGGGACATAGGTACACCTTC
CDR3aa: CASSRLGQGHRYTF

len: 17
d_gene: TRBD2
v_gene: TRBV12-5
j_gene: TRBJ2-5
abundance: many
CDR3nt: TGTGCTAGTGGCTCGACTCTAGCGGGGGGGTTCCAAGAGACCCAGTACTTC
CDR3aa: CASGSTLAGGFQETQYF

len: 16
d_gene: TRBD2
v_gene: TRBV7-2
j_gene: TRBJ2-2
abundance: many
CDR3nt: TGTGCCAGCAGCTTAGAGGTGGGGGGGGACACCGGGGAGCTGTTTTTT
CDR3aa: CASSLEVGGDTGELFF

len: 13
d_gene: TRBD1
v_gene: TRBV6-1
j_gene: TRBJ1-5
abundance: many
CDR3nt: TGTGCCAGCAGTATAGGACAGGTTCAGCCCCAGCATTTT
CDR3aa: CASSIGQVQPQHF

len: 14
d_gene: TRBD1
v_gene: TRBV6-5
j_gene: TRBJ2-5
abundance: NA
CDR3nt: TGTGCCAGCAGTTACTCGGGACAGAAAGAGACCCAGTACTTC
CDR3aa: CASSYSGQKETQYF

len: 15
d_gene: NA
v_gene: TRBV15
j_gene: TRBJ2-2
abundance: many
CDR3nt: TGTGCCACCAGCAGAGATCGGCAGGTTGGCGGGGAGCTGTTTTTT
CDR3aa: CATSRDRQVGGELFF

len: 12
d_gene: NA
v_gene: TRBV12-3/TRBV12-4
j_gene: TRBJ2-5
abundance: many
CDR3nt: TGTGCCAGCAGTTACGTAGTCGAGACCCAGTACTTC
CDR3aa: CASSYVVETQYF

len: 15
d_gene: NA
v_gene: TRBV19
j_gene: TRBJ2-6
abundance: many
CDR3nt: TGTGCCAGTAACCTACAGGGCTATGGGGCCAACGTCCTGACTTTC
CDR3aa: CASNLQGYGANVLTF